Listed here is a single T cell receptor beta chain. The CDR3 is 13 residues long. The V gene's germline CDR1 is MNHEY and CDR2 SMNVEV (reference sequence). The junction had 3 bases not matched to a gene; V was cut back by 5 bases and J by 2 bases. The data belong to a study of blood T cell repertoires in COVID-19. For the study at large: The United States, Italy and Spain supplied acute and convalescent COVID-19 samples. The cDNA or gDNA used as material had been derived from T cells, B-cell-depleted T cells, or PBMCs.

In the authors' workflow: Nucleated cell counts were estimated from reference gene primer amplification. This table comes from immunoSEQ multiplex PCR, and its TCRdb copy is limited to in-frame clones, with some not included. The V and J calls and clone size were taken over from that table, and D and trimming were inferred from the DNA. The repertoire holds 100,000 to 150,000 clones, with roughly four fifths as singletons. The TCR was taken from a man in his 60s with acute or convalescent COVID-19. Sequencing was done on a sample of peripheral blood. J is TRBJ2-7 and V is TRBV27; 7 nucleotides align to TRBD2. CDR3 nucleotides: TGTGCCAGCAGTCTGGGAGGGACCTACGAGCAGTACTTC. As protein: CASSLGGTYEQYF.